The subject of this entry is one T cell receptor (beta chain). Enrolled during active infection, Seattle patients were then followed longitudinally. Authors' analysis steps: Amplifying reference gene primers gave estimates of nucleated cell counts. Clones were sequenced by immunoSEQ multiplex PCR, and TCRdb holds only the in-frame ones, with some missing. V and J calls and clone size come straight from that table; D and trimming were deduced from the DNA. The sample has 200,000 to 250,000 clones; roughly 85% are singletons. The data belong to a study of blood T cell repertoires in COVID-19. Study as a whole: Sites across the United States, Italy and Spain contributed samples from acute and convalescent COVID-19. In each case, the material was cDNA or gDNA derived from T cells, B-cell-depleted T cells, or PBMCs.

This CDR3 is 13 amino acids long. Per the germline V gene, CDR1 is LNHDA and CDR2 is SQIVND (reference sequence). V shed 3 bases, J shed 2 bases, and the junction held 1 base outside the gene matches. Source material: peripheral blood. This clonotype originated in a woman aged 65 to 85 with COVID-19, enrolled during active disease. The chain is built from TRBV19 and TRBJ2-7; 7 nucleotides line up with TRBD1. CDR3 residues: CASSMGQPYEQYF. As DNA, the CDR3 is TGTGCCAGTAGTATGGGACAGCCCTACGAGCAGTACTTC.